This T cell receptor beta chain was sequenced in a study of radiation and T cells in renal cell carcinoma. J lost 7 bases, V lost 4 bases, and 8 bases had no gene match. This CDR3 region has 15 residues. Germline CDR1 SNHLY, CDR2 FYNNEI. This clone was observed a single time. The sample's time point: blood 4 weeks post-SBRT, at nephrectomy. Treatment denoted: 15 Gy SBRT to primary tumor, nephrectomy 4 weeks later. Assay used: immunoSEQ multiplex PCR; TCRdb lists only in-frame clones, some missing. The sample carries approximately 40,000 clones, nearly 85% recorded once. This specimen consisted of blood, obtained from a patient whose treatment included radiotherapy and nephrectomy. The TCR originated in a woman aged 70-85 years with renal cell carcinoma. The J gene is TRBJ1-5, the V gene TRBV2, with 9 positions matching TRBD1. The CDR3 protein is CASSAYRGRDQPQHF. CDR3 DNA: TGTGCCAGCAGTGCCTACAGGGGGCGCGACCAGCCCCAGCATTTT.